This TCR beta chain emerged from a study of regulatory T cells in long-lasting Graves disease. Whole-study results and caveats: Lower TCR diversity was seen in persistent Graves' patients than in newly diagnosed ones.

Construction of TCR beta libraries relied on iRepertoire HTBI primers and on Arm-PCR targeting CDR3 regions. Via MiXCR, TCRdb re-called the multiplex PCR reads, giving one row per CDR3 protein. The sample lists a few hundred thousand distinct CDR3 sequences, over 15% occurring once. Noted time point: newly diagnosed GD, antithyroid drugs for less than 3 months. The TCR library was prepared using RNA isolated from PBMCs. In this cohort, patients came from an endocrinology department located in Xi'an, China. Many counts were recorded for this clonotype. Its target is unknown. V trimming: 3 bases; J trimming: 0 bases; junction bases outside the gene matches: 6. In germline, CDR1 is SNHLY, CDR2 FYNNEI. This CDR3 region has 16 residues. A further study also used this sample, focusing on T cells in Graves' hyperthyroidism and ophthalmopathy.

V is TRBV2 and J is TRBJ2-5, with TRBD1 matching 8 bases. The clonotype comes from a man aged 35-49 years with Graves disease. The sequencing here drew on peripheral blood mononuclear cells (PBMCs), taken at new diagnosis, from a patient treated with antithyroid drugs. CDR3 amino acids: CASSDWTGLYQETQYF. The CDR3 bases are TGTGCCAGCAGTGACTGGACAGGGCTGTACCAAGAGACCCAGTACTTC. Full variable domain (remainder filled in from reference TRBV2 and TRBJ2-5): EPEVTQTPSHQVTQMGQEVILRCVPISNHLYFYWYRQILGQKVEFLVSFYNNEISEKSEIFDDQFSVERPDGSNFTLKIRSTKLEDSAMYFCASSDWTGLYQETQYFGPGTRLLVL.